The entry below gives a single TCR beta chain sequence along with its context. Germline values: CDR1 SGHAT, CDR2 FQNNGV. The CDR3 spans 14 residues. V lost 0 bases and J 5 bases, leaving 10 bases between the germline ends. One entry per CDR3 protein, called by TCRdb with MiXCR from the RT-PCR reads. This table has 650,000 to 800,000 distinct CDR3 sequences, around 14% appearing once. V usage is TRBV11-2 and J usage is TRBJ1-1, with D possibly being TRBD1 (6 bases). The source material was memory CD4+ T cells from blood. The sequence came from a female donor in good health, serving as a healthy control. The CDR3 region has the DNA TGTGCCAGCAGCTTAGAGCCAACAGGGACTGAAGCTTTCTTT. Translated, it gives CASSLEPTGTEAFF.